This passage covers 13 T cell receptor beta chains from one sample sequenced in a study of vaccination and CD4 T cells after COVID-19. The study sequenced cultured CD4+ T cell DNA using the Oncomine TCR Beta short-read assay. TCRdb passed the PCR reads through MiXCR, listing each CDR3 protein once. The table includes 5,400 or so distinct CDR3 sequences, around two fifths detected once. Regarding treatment: approximately 10-day PBMC culture with coronavirus spike peptide pools or control peptides (ViraFEST assay). Those CD4+ T cells from the unexposed donor predate the COVID-19 pandemic (2011-2018). No antigens are known for them. Material for sequencing was CD4+ T cells from blood, cultured in vitro. All receptors derive from a human donor in good health.

The count of this clonotype is one. The chain combines TRBV2 with TRBJ1-5, with D possibly being TRBD1 (5 bases). CDR1 and CDR2 (germline): SNHLY, FYNNEI. The CDR3 contains 14 residues. V shed 7 bases and J shed 0 bases, with 10 bases lying between them. This chain's CDR3 is CASTAQGSNQPQHF. The CDR3 nucleotides read TGTGCCAGCACGGCCCAGGGTAGCAATCAGCCCCAGCATTTT.

This clonotype was seen a few times. At one end the junction does not follow the germline gene, possibly because of a read error. The chain joins TRBV10-3 to TRBJ2-3, with D possibly TRBD2 on 5 matching bases. This CDR3 is 15 amino acids long. In germline, CDR1 is ENHRY, CDR2 SYGVKD. The CDR3 reads CATSRVSSLTDTQYF. The CDR3 region has the DNA TGTGCCACCAGTCGGGTATCTAGCCTCACAGATACGCAGTATTTT.

The rearrangement uses TRBV6-1 and TRBJ2-4, with TRBD1 as a possible D gene (5 bases). V lost 9 bases to trimming and J lost 2 bases, with 11 bases between them. The CDR3 sequence is 13 residues long. The germline V gene has CDR1 MNHNS and CDR2 SASEGT. The CDR3 loop reads CASTQGTKNIQYF. The CDR3 nucleotides are TGTGCCAGTACTCAGGGAACCAAAAACATTCAGTACTTC.

A few counts support this clonotype. The chain uses TRBV2 and TRBJ1-1; D gene ambiguous. The length of the CDR3 is 12 residues. V dropped 8 bases and J dropped 3 bases, with 10 bases sitting between them. Germline V gene data show CDR1 as SNHLY and CDR2 as FYNNEI. The CDR3 here is CASDAADTEAFF. CDR3 in DNA: TGTGCCAGCGACGCGGCCGACACTGAAGCTTTCTTT.

This chain connects TRBV7-3 to TRBJ1-6; tentative D call: TRBD1 (5 bases). CDR3 length equals 17 residues. The germline gives CDR1 SGHTA, CDR2 FQGTGA. V lost 5 bases to trimming and J lost 5 bases, with 19 bases between them. The CDR3, as DNA: TGTGCCAGCAGCCTACGACAGAGAGGAGATCATAATTCACCCCTCCACTTT. Translated: CASSLRQRGDHNSPLHF.

The rearrangement uses TRBV18 and TRBJ1-2; TRBD1 matches at 9 bases. Germline loops: CDR1 KGHSH, CDR2 LQKENI. CDR3 length equals 15 residues. V shed 1 base and J 8 bases; nucleotides not matched to a gene: 8. CDR3: CASSPLGTGIRGYTF. The CDR3 DNA reads TGTGCCAGCTCACCACTGGGGACAGGGATTCGGGGCTACACCTTC.

A few counts support this clonotype. V is TRBV15 and J is TRBJ2-2, with 9 bases that match TRBD1. This CDR3 has 17 residues. CDR1 and CDR2 from the germline V gene are LNHNV and YYDKDF (reference sequence). Trimming took 0 bases from V and 2 from J; bases not matched to a gene: 4. In DNA, the CDR3 is TGTGCCACCAGCAGAGAGACAGGGGGGTATAACACCGGGGAGCTGTTTTTT. As protein: CATSRETGGYNTGELFF.

This clonotype was detected a few times. The V gene is TRBV20-1, the J gene TRBJ1-6, with 10 bases that match TRBD1. The CDR3 extends over 14 amino acids. With V trimmed by 5 bases and J by 8 bases, 6 bases remained unmatched. Germline V gene data show CDR1 as DFQATT and CDR2 as SNEGSKA (reference sequence). CDR3 sequence (DNA): TGCAGTGCTCTCCCCGGGACAGGGGATTCACCCCTCCACTTT. As protein: CSALPGTGDSPLHF.

The chain couples TRBV12-3 or TRBV12-4 to TRBJ1-1; a weak D match, TRBD1 (5 bases). With 3 bases removed from V and 3 bases from J, the gap between germline ends came to 8 bases. CDR3 length: 13 residues. CDR3 sequence: CASSFGGYTEAFF. DNA of the CDR3: TGTGCCAGCAGTTTTGGGGGGTACACTGAAGCTTTCTTT.

This clonotype was found a few times. The V gene is TRBV7-9, the J gene TRBJ1-2; D is ambiguous. The germline CDR1 and CDR2 sequences are SEHNR and FQNEAQ (reference sequence). The ends were cut back, 3 bases at V and 1 base at J, with 12 bases in the middle. The CDR3 has 15 amino acids. Written as DNA, the CDR3 is TGTGCCAGCAGCTTTGGACCCGTAATTAACTATGGCTACACCTTC. It encodes CASSFGPVINYGYTF.

V gene TRBV29-1 combines with J gene TRBJ1-1, with D tentatively TRBD1 (6 bases). This CDR3 has 14 residues. V was trimmed by 4 bases and J by 1 base, leaving 13 bases between them. In germline, CDR1 is SQVTM, CDR2 ANQGSEA. This chain's CDR3 is CSVGTAHRNTEAFF. CDR3 sequence (DNA): TGCAGCGTTGGGACAGCGCACAGGAACACTGAAGCTTTCTTT.

In this sample, this clonotype turned up a few times. This sequence joins TRBV27 and TRBJ1-1; possible D gene TRBD1, 5 bases. The ends were cut back, 4 bases at V and 0 bases at J, with 9 bases in the middle. Germline values: CDR1 MNHEY, CDR2 SMNVEV (reference sequence). The CDR3 totals 14 residues. The CDR3 DNA sequence: TGTGCCAGCAGTTCTGAGGGGCTGAACACTGAAGCTTTCTTT. This gives the protein CASSSEGLNTEAFF.

The chain uses TRBV28 and TRBJ1-2; possible D gene TRBD1, 5 bases. This CDR3 is 12 amino acids long. The germline gives CDR1 MDHEN, CDR2 SYDVKM. The CDR3 bases are TGTGCTGCCAGAGGGACCAAACCAAACTACACCTTC. Translated: CAARGTKPNYTF.